Listed below are T cell receptor beta chains from one sample, sequenced in a study of shared clonotypes between healthy human individuals. Produced via immunoSEQ multiplex PCR; TCRdb's table is partial and in-frame only. The repertoire holds 980,000 or so clones, with about 80% as singletons. Sequenced: memory CD4+ T cells sorted from blood. These receptors came from a man younger than 35 in good health. CDR3s include the opening cysteine and the closing phenylalanine or tryptophan. The order of the fields is V gene, D gene, clone size, J gene, CDR3 protein, CDR3 DNA. A D gene is named only where the DNA matches it firmly. Rows may omit the clone size; those that give it use once, few, many or a size class.

V: TRBV5-1; D: NA; size: NA; J: TRBJ2-2; CDR3: CASSLSLANTGELFF; DNA: TGCGCCAGCAGCTTGAGCTTAGCGAACACCGGGGAGCTGTTTTTT
V: TRBV15; D: NA; size: NA; J: TRBJ2-3; CDR3: CATSRDAQPPDTQYF; DNA: TGTGCCACCAGCAGAGATGCCCAGCCCCCAGATACGCAGTATTTT
V: TRBV27; D: NA; size: NA; J: TRBJ1-4; CDR3: CASSSRDLTGEKLFF; DNA: TGTGCCAGCAGTTCCCGGGACCTTACAGGTGAAAAACTGTTTTTT
V: TRBV5-4; D: TRBD2; size: NA; J: TRBJ2-3; CDR3: CASSLWTSGRGADTQYF; DNA: TGTGCCAGCAGCCTATGGACTAGCGGGAGAGGGGCAGATACGCAGTATTTT
V: TRBV5-8; D: TRBD2; size: NA; J: TRBJ2-5; CDR3: CASSLGLGGEETQYF; DNA: TGTGCCAGCAGCTTGGGCCTGGGAGGGGAAGAGACCCAGTACTTC
V: TRBV11-2; D: NA; size: NA; J: TRBJ1-6; CDR3: CASSSQGLGNSPLHF; DNA: TGTGCCAGCAGCTCCCAGGGGTTGGGTAATTCACCCCTCCACTTT
V: TRBV28; D: NA; size: NA; J: TRBJ1-2; CDR3: CASSYGGSYGYTF; DNA: TGTGCCAGCAGTTATGGGGGTAGCTATGGCTACACCTTC
V: TRBV27; D: TRBD2; size: NA; J: TRBJ2-4; CDR3: CASSLLAETYKNIQYF; DNA: TGTGCCAGCAGTTTACTAGCGGAAACTTACAAAAACATTCAGTACTTC
V: TRBV10-3; D: NA; size: NA; J: TRBJ1-2; CDR3: CAISESVEDPRGYTF; DNA: TGTGCCATCAGTGAGAGTGTCGAGGACCCGCGGGGCTACACCTTC
V: TRBV5-1; D: TRBD1; size: NA; J: TRBJ1-4; CDR3: CASSPGGHATNEKLFF; DNA: TGCGCCAGCAGCCCAGGGGGTCACGCAACTAATGAAAAACTGTTTTTT
V: TRBV30; D: NA; size: NA; J: TRBJ2-2; CDR3: CAWSLNTGELFF; DNA: TGTGCCTGGAGTTTAAACACCGGGGAGCTGTTTTTT
V: TRBV5-1; D: NA; size: once; J: TRBJ2-1; CDR3: CASSEGLVVDEQFF; DNA: TGCGCCAGCAGCGAAGGACTGGTCGTGGATGAGCAGTTCTTC
V: TRBV5-8; D: NA; size: NA; J: TRBJ1-5; CDR3: CASSFSNNQPQHF; DNA: TGTGCCAGCAGCTTCAGCAATAATCAGCCCCAGCATTTT
V: TRBV5-1; D: NA; size: NA; J: TRBJ1-6; CDR3: CASSLARSGNSPLHF; DNA: TGCGCCAGCAGCTTGGCGAGGTCGGGGAACTCACCCCTCCACTTT
V: TRBV19; D: NA; size: NA; J: TRBJ1-5; CDR3: CASSIKPRGLNQPQHF; DNA: TGTGCCAGTAGTATTAAGCCGAGAGGGCTGAATCAGCCCCAGCATTTT
V: TRBV5-6; D: NA; size: NA; J: TRBJ2-5; CDR3: CASSSASGVVETQYF; DNA: TGTGCCAGCAGCTCCGCGTCAGGGGTGGTGGAGACCCAGTACTTC
V: TRBV30; D: NA; size: NA; J: TRBJ2-3; CDR3: CAWTGSADTQYF; DNA: TGTGCCTGGACTGGGAGCGCAGATACGCAGTATTTT
V: TRBV28; D: NA; size: NA; J: TRBJ2-7; CDR3: CASSPSSSSYEQYF; DNA: TGTGCCAGCAGTCCCTCCAGTAGCTCCTACGAGCAGTACTTC
V: TRBV2; D: TRBD1; size: NA; J: TRBJ2-2; CDR3: CASSQAGQGAGELFF; DNA: TGTGCCAGCAGCCAAGCTGGACAGGGGGCCGGGGAGCTGTTTTTT
V: TRBV30; D: NA; size: few; J: TRBJ2-6; CDR3: CAWSVSGANVLTF; DNA: TGTGCCTGGAGTGTGAGTGGGGCCAACGTCCTGACTTTC
V: TRBV7-2; D: TRBD2; size: once; J: TRBJ2-1; CDR3: CASSSPKLAGSFYNEQFF; DNA: TGTGCCAGCAGCTCCCCCAAGTTAGCGGGGTCCTTCTACAATGAGCAGTTCTTC
V: TRBV28; D: NA; size: NA; J: TRBJ1-2; CDR3: CASSQAYGYTF; DNA: TGTGCCAGCAGTCAGGCCTATGGCTACACCTTC
V: TRBV30; D: TRBD1; size: NA; J: TRBJ1-4; CDR3: CAWSADRGSVEKLFF; DNA: TGTGCCTGGAGTGCGGACAGGGGTAGCGTTGAAAAACTGTTTTTT
V: TRBV29-1; D: TRBD1; size: NA; J: TRBJ2-7; CDR3: CSVVWQGDEQYF; DNA: TGCAGCGTTGTTTGGCAGGGGGACGAGCAGTACTTC
V: TRBV7-2; D: NA; size: once; J: TRBJ1-2; CDR3: CASSPYPQDHGGYTF; DNA: TGTGCCAGCAGCCCCTACCCCCAGGACCACGGGGGCTACACCTTC
V: TRBV5-6; D: NA; size: few; J: TRBJ1-1; CDR3: CASSFGWETEAFF; DNA: TGTGCCAGCAGCTTCGGGTGGGAGACTGAAGCTTTCTTT
V: TRBV2; D: TRBD1; size: NA; J: TRBJ1-4; CDR3: CASSTTGANEKLFF; DNA: TGTGCCAGCAGTACGACAGGGGCTAATGAAAAACTGTTTTTT
V: TRBV7-2; D: NA; size: NA; J: TRBJ2-1; CDR3: CASSLVALHEQFF; DNA: TGTGCCAGCAGCTTAGTCGCCCTCCATGAGCAGTTCTTC
V: TRBV11-2; D: NA; size: once; J: TRBJ2-5; CDR3: CASSLDELTQYF; DNA: TGTGCCAGCAGCTTAGACGAGCTAACCCAGTACTTC
V: TRBV30; D: TRBD1; size: NA; J: TRBJ2-4; CDR3: CAWRAGTGKQTKNIQYF; DNA: TGTGCCTGGAGAGCAGGGACAGGGAAACAAACCAAAAACATTCAGTACTTC
V: TRBV6-5; D: TRBD2; size: NA; J: TRBJ2-3; CDR3: CASRGAGLPDTQYF; DNA: TGTGCCAGCAGGGGAGCGGGACTCCCAGATACGCAGTATTTT
V: TRBV7-2; D: TRBD2; size: NA; J: TRBJ2-7; CDR3: CASSPIAGGGTYEQYF; DNA: TGTGCCAGCAGCCCGATAGCGGGAGGGGGAACCTACGAGCAGTACTTC
V: TRBV5-6; D: NA; size: NA; J: TRBJ1-5; CDR3: CASSVDSQQPQHF; DNA: TGTGCCAGCAGCGTCGACAGCCAGCAGCCCCAGCATTTT
V: TRBV11-2; D: NA; size: NA; J: TRBJ2-2; CDR3: CASSFLAGTGELFF; DNA: TGTGCCAGCAGCTTTCTCGCGGGTACCGGGGAGCTGTTTTTT
V: TRBV5-1; D: NA; size: NA; J: TRBJ2-7; CDR3: CASSTGGQYYEQYF; DNA: TGCGCCAGCAGCACCGGAGGACAGTACTACGAGCAGTACTTC
V: TRBV28; D: NA; size: once; J: TRBJ2-5; CDR3: CASSLSGEGETQYF; DNA: TGTGCCAGCAGTTTATCGGGCGAAGGGGAGACCCAGTACTTC
V: TRBV5-3; D: TRBD2; size: NA; J: TRBJ2-7; CDR3: CARSLSAGVCEQYF; DNA: TGTGCCAGAAGCTTGTCCGCGGGGGTTTGTGAGCAGTACTTC
V: TRBV15; D: TRBD1; size: NA; J: TRBJ2-5; CDR3: CATSSGGQGAGETQYF; DNA: TGTGCCACCAGCAGTGGCGGACAGGGGGCTGGGGAGACCCAGTACTTC
V: TRBV5-1; D: TRBD2; size: NA; J: TRBJ2-1; CDR3: CASSLDGVTSGISYNEQFF; DNA: TGCGCCAGCAGCTTGGATGGCGTGACTAGCGGGATATCCTACAATGAGCAGTTCTTC
V: TRBV10-3; D: TRBD1; size: NA; J: TRBJ1-3; CDR3: CAIRGSGDRDYGNTIYF; DNA: TGTGCCATTAGGGGGTCTGGCGACAGGGACTATGGAAACACCATATATTTT